Only one count was recorded for the clone carrying this TCR beta chain. Its antigen is currently unknown. This sample is drawn from a study of memory CD4+ T cells and cytomegalovirus serostatus. Study-level points and caveats: About two fifths of the roughly 160 known CMV-associated TCRbeta sequences appeared in CD4+ memory.

The sort gate was single viable CD3+CD4+CD8-CD45RO+ cells for memory CD4+ T cells. Serostatus was set by detecting CMV pp150, pp28, p38, p52 IgG. Generated by immunoSEQ multiplex PCR, the TCRdb table keeps only in-frame clones and is missing some. The profile shows over 45,000 clones, around 76% of them singletons. CDR1 MNHNS and CDR2 SASEGT come from the germline V gene. Trimming removed 3 bases at V and 4 bases at J, with 19 bases between. The CDR3 runs 16 residues. The specimen sequenced was memory CD4+ T cells from blood. The chain has TRBV6-1 and TRBJ2-7; tentatively, D is TRBD1 (7 bases). This receptor was obtained from an adult in good health and CMV-seronegative. The CDR3, as DNA: TGTGCCAGCAGTGAGCAGCGGGCAGGGGGGCGATACGAGCAGTACTTC. Translation gives CASSEQRAGGRYEQYF.